This T cell receptor (beta chain) was captured in a study of cytomegalovirus exposure and HLA in healthy donors. Vbeta (60) and Jbeta (13) primers were used in the PCR. In the authors' methods: Roughly 73 million unique TCR beta chains, about 11 million of them shared, were counted by a later analysis. Assay: immunoSEQ multiplex PCR; the TCRdb copy retains only in-frame clones and omits some. V, J and clone size are taken as reported in that table, and D and trimming were inferred from the DNA itself. The table shows around 140,000 clones, with approximately 82% occurring only once. Findings and limits, study-wide: Reported findings show TCR beta sequences accurately forecast HLA-A and HLA-B alleles in most subjects.

Regarding this clone: Its antigen is unknown.

CDR1 is MGHRA, CDR2 YSYEKL, per germline. Deletions cut 4 bases from V and 6 bases from J, with 15 bases between. The CDR3 sequence is 14 residues long. The sequence was collected from a woman between 55 and 75 years old in good health and CMV-seropositive. The rearrangement uses TRBV4-1 and TRBJ1-2; TRBD1 might be the D (5 bases). The sample consisted of PBMCs. The chain's CDR3 is CASSLVRAADGYTF. The CDR3, as DNA: TGCGCCAGCAGCCTCGTCAGGGCGGCCGATGGCTACACCTTC.